This T cell receptor beta chain stems from a study of blood T cells in healthy people across ages. The use of a sample-barcoded 5' primer and a J-beta primer mix characterized a second PCR of roughly 6 to 11 cycles. TCRdb independently ran MiXCR on the 5' RACE reads; one entry per CDR3 protein. The sample gives fewer than 800,000 distinct CDR3 sequences, around 25% of which show up once; 9.4% is in the top ten. This clonotype has a count of ten or more. What it binds is not known. V was shortened by 6 bases and J by 5 bases, with 11 bases between the two germline ends. The V gene's germline CDR1 is LGHDT and CDR2 YNNKEL (reference sequence). The CDR3 length is 12 residues. General observations from the study: Percentage of naive T cells showed a strong correlation with TCR beta diversity.

This sample was also put to use in a study of T cells of mothers and their children.

The TCR sequence derives from a boy aged 10-17 years in good health. The sequencing sample was made of blood. This chain joins TRBV3-1 and TRBJ2-7; D perhaps matches TRBD1 (6 bases). CDR3 in amino acids: CASSFRGHEQYF. CDR3 bases: TGTGCCAGCAGTTTCAGGGGCCACGAGCAGTACTTC.